These T cell receptor beta chains were read from a single sample in a study of blood T cell repertoires in COVID-19. The data were produced by immunoSEQ multiplex PCR, yet TCRdb's version contains in-frame clones alone and is incomplete. Among about 240,000 clones listed, around 83% were seen once. The sequenced material came from peripheral blood. These TCRs come from a woman aged 55-69 years with active or convalescent COVID-19. The CDR3 runs from the conserved cysteine through the conserved F or W. D genes are given only for firm matches. Clone size is stated in some rows and not others, as once, few, many or a class when expanded.

TRBJ1-4 | TRBV2 | - | - | CASISGLLNEKLFF | TGTGCCAGCATCTCAGGGCTTCTAAATGAAAAACTGTTTTTT
TRBJ2-3 | TRBV11-3 | - | TRBD1 | CASSPPTGTDTQYF | TGTGCCAGCAGCCCCCCGACAGGGACAGATACGCAGTATTTT
TRBJ1-4 | TRBV6-6 | - | TRBD1 | CASSLQGAREKLFF | TGTGCCAGCAGTCTACAGGGGGCGCGCGAAAAACTGTTTTTT
TRBJ2-7 | TRBV2 | - | - | CASKGWTDSYEQYF | TGTGCCAGCAAGGGGTGGACGGACTCCTACGAGCAGTACTTC
TRBJ1-1 | TRBV4-2 | - | TRBD1 | CASSPPGQGNTEAFF | TGTGCCAGCAGCCCGCCGGGACAGGGGAACACTGAAGCTTTCTTT
TRBJ1-3 | TRBV12-3/TRBV12-4 | - | - | CASSPGVGNTIYF | TGTGCCAGCAGTCCAGGGGTAGGAAACACCATATATTTT
TRBJ2-7 | TRBV19 | - | - | CASIGGVGSYEQYF | TGTGCCAGTATAGGGGGAGTCGGCTCCTACGAGCAGTACTTC
TRBJ1-1 | TRBV18 | - | - | CASSPTGTRLNTEAFF | TGTGCCAGCTCACCAACAGGGACGAGGTTGAACACTGAAGCTTTCTTT
TRBJ1-1 | TRBV7-9 | - | - | CASSLFSTEAFF | TGTGCCAGCAGCTTGTTTAGCACTGAAGCTTTCTTT
TRBJ1-2 | TRBV6-2/TRBV6-3 | - | - | CASSYSGQGKDYTF | TGTGCCAGCAGTTACTCGGGTCAGGGGAAGGACTACACCTTC
TRBJ1-1 | TRBV18 | - | TRBD1 | CASSLATGGGGTEAFF | TGTGCCAGCTCCCTCGCGACAGGGGGCGGGGGCACTGAAGCTTTCTTT
TRBJ1-2 | TRBV27 | - | TRBD1 | CASRGTGKGYTF | TGTGCCAGCAGGGGGACAGGGAAGGGCTACACCTTC
TRBJ2-2 | TRBV7-9 | - | TRBD1 | CASRPGQGRPGELFF | TGTGCCAGCAGACCCGGACAGGGGAGGCCCGGGGAGCTGTTTTTT
TRBJ1-2 | TRBV7-9 | - | - | CASSLGPFDGYTF | TGTGCCAGCAGCTTAGGTCCTTTTGATGGCTACACCTTC
TRBJ1-1 | TRBV5-1 | - | TRBD1 | CASRIAGTGRTEAFF | TGCGCCAGCAGGATAGCCGGGACAGGGCGTACTGAAGCTTTCTTT
TRBJ2-5 | TRBV29-1 | - | TRBD1 | CSVRQGARETQYF | TGCAGCGTCCGACAGGGGGCGCGGGAGACCCAGTACTTC
TRBJ2-2 | TRBV4-1 | - | - | CASSQGLTRSAGELFF | TGCGCCAGCAGCCAAGGGTTAACTAGGAGCGCCGGGGAGCTGTTTTTT
TRBJ2-7 | TRBV5-1 | - | TRBD1 | CASSSLPGTGRHEQYF | TGCGCCAGCAGCTCCCTTCCCGGGACAGGGCGGCACGAGCAGTACTTC
TRBJ1-5 | TRBV28 | - | - | CASSPPDRYQPQHF | TGTGCCAGCAGCCCTCCAGACAGGTATCAGCCCCAGCATTTT
TRBJ1-4 | TRBV30 | - | - | CACIRQDEKLFF | TGTGCCTGCATTCGACAGGATGAAAAACTGTTTTTT
TRBJ2-7 | TRBV6-1 | few | - | CASSDNRREQYF | TGTGCCAGCAGTGACAACCGGAGGGAGCAGTACTTC
TRBJ2-7 | TRBV4-3 | - | - | CASSQESASYEQYF | TGCGCCAGCAGCCAAGAAAGCGCCAGCTACGAGCAGTACTTC
TRBJ1-5 | TRBV28 | few | - | CASSGGALRGNQPQHF | TGTGCCAGCAGTGGAGGAGCCCTCCGAGGCAATCAGCCCCAGCATTTT
TRBJ1-2 | TRBV25-1 | - | TRBD1 | CASSPGKGGGYTF | TGTGCCAGCAGCCCCGGGAAAGGGGGCGGCTACACCTTC
TRBJ1-2 | TRBV18 | few | - | CASSPTGTADYGYTF | TGTGCCAGCTCACCTACAGGTACCGCTGACTATGGCTACACCTTC
TRBJ2-7 | TRBV10-1 | - | - | CASSRGTYEQYF | TGCGCCAGCAGTCGGGGTACCTACGAGCAGTACTTC
TRBJ2-1 | TRBV19 | - | TRBD2 | CASSIGGGAYNEQFF | TGTGCCAGTAGTATAGGCGGGGGAGCTTACAATGAGCAGTTCTTC
TRBJ2-3 | TRBV20-1 | - | TRBD2 | CSASSASGGDTQYF | TGCAGTGCTAGTTCGGCTAGCGGGGGTGATACGCAGTATTTT
TRBJ1-2 | TRBV7-9 | - | - | CASSLAERRGSGYTF | TGTGCCAGCAGCTTAGCAGAGAGGAGGGGAAGTGGCTACACCTTC
TRBJ2-2 | TRBV6-2/TRBV6-3 | - | TRBD2 | CASSYRASGQELFF | TGTGCCAGCAGTTACAGGGCTAGCGGGCAGGAGCTGTTTTTT
TRBJ2-5 | TRBV6-5 | - | TRBD2 | CASSYSSIGGGETQYF | TGTGCCAGCAGTTACTCGTCCATCGGCGGGGGGGAGACCCAGTACTTC
TRBJ2-2 | TRBV7-2 | few | - | CASSLGPSSGELFF | TGTGCCAGCAGCTTGGGCCCAAGTTCCGGGGAGCTGTTTTTT
TRBJ2-1 | TRBV7-6 | once | TRBD2 | CASSLVAGLGNEQFF | TGTGCCAGCAGCTTAGTAGCGGGGCTGGGGAATGAGCAGTTCTTC
TRBJ1-1 | TRBV14 | - | - | CASSQNRNTEAFF | TGTGCCAGCAGCCAGAACAGGAACACTGAAGCTTTCTTT
TRBJ2-1 | TRBV19 | - | - | CASSPSTIWEQFF | TGTGCCAGTAGTCCTAGTACGATCTGGGAGCAGTTCTTC
TRBJ2-4 | TRBV7-9 | once | TRBD2 | CASSLVSGKAKNIQYF | TGTGCCAGCAGCTTAGTTAGCGGGAAAGCCAAAAACATTCAGTACTTC
TRBJ1-3 | TRBV7-9 | once | TRBD1 | CASSFDNRGHTIYF | TGTGCCAGCAGCTTTGATAACAGGGGGCACACCATATATTTT
TRBJ2-5 | TRBV30 | - | TRBD1 | CAWSGQGEETQYF | TGTGCCTGGAGTGGACAGGGGGAAGAGACCCAGTACTTC
TRBJ1-5 | TRBV5-1 | - | - | CASNLILGGSNQPQHF | TGCGCCAGCAACCTCATATTGGGGGGGAGCAATCAGCCCCAGCATTTT
TRBJ2-5 | TRBV7-9 | - | - | CASSHSNQETQYF | TGTGCCAGCAGCCATTCCAACCAAGAGACCCAGTACTTC
TRBJ1-6 | TRBV6-6 | once | TRBD1 | CASSYNDRGSPLHF | TGTGCCAGCAGTTACAACGACAGGGGTTCACCCCTCCACTTT
TRBJ1-6 | TRBV3-1/TRBV3-2 | few | - | CASSQELSYNSPLHF | TGTGCCAGCAGCCAAGAACTGAGCTATAATTCACCCCTCCACTTT
TRBJ1-2 | TRBV5-4 | - | TRBD1 | CASSGDRVRGDYGYTF | TGTGCCAGCAGCGGGGACAGGGTTCGGGGTGACTATGGCTACACCTTC
TRBJ2-7 | TRBV11-1 | - | - | CASSLRSSAHEQYF | TGTGCCAGCAGCTTACGTTCTAGCGCGCACGAGCAGTACTTC
TRBJ2-7 | TRBV27 | - | TRBD1 | CASSIRTGPYEQYF | TGTGCCAGCAGTATCCGGACAGGACCCTACGAGCAGTACTTC
TRBJ2-2 | TRBV5-1 | - | - | CASSFEGEELFF | TGCGCCAGCAGCTTCGAAGGAGAGGAGCTGTTTTTT
TRBJ1-2 | TRBV3-1/TRBV3-2 | - | - | CASSQAPDGYTF | TGTGCCAGCAGCCAAGCCCCCGATGGCTACACCTTC
TRBJ2-5 | TRBV7-2 | - | TRBD2 | CASSLSWRGGYQETQYF | TGTGCCAGCAGCTTATCTTGGCGGGGGGGTTACCAAGAGACCCAGTACTTC
TRBJ2-5 | TRBV6-2/TRBV6-3 | - | - | CASSLGTTRYQETQYF | TGTGCCAGCAGTCTCGGGACAACTAGATACCAAGAGACCCAGTACTTC
TRBJ1-1 | TRBV5-1 | - | TRBD1 | CASSSGQTYTEAFF | TGCGCCAGCAGTTCGGGACAGACGTACACTGAAGCTTTCTTT
TRBJ1-3 | TRBV9 | - | TRBD1 | CASSAGQGYSGNTIYF | TGTGCCAGCAGCGCCGGACAGGGTTACTCTGGAAACACCATATATTTT
TRBJ2-7 | TRBV6-5 | - | TRBD2 | CASAAGGSYEQYF | TGTGCCAGCGCCGCGGGGGGGTCCTACGAGCAGTACTTC
TRBJ2-3 | TRBV7-2 | - | - | CASSLGRGTQYF | TGTGCCAGCAGCTTAGGGCGGGGTACGCAGTATTTT
TRBJ1-6 | TRBV7-8 | - | - | CASSRVLGGQGNSPLHF | TGTGCCAGCAGCCGAGTTTTGGGGGGTCAGGGTAATTCACCCCTCCACTTT